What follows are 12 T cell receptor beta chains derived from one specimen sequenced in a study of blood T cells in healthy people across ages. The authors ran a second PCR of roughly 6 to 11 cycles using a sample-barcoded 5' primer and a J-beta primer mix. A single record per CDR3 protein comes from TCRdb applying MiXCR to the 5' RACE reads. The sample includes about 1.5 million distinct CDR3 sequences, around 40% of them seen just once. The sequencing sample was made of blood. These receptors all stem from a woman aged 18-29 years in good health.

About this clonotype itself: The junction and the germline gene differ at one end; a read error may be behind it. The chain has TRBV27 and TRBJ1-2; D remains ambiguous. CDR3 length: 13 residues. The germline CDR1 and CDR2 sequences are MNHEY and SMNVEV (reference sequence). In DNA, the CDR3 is TGTGCCAGCAGTGTATCCGGGTTTGTCGGCTACACCTTC. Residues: CASSVSGFVGYTF.

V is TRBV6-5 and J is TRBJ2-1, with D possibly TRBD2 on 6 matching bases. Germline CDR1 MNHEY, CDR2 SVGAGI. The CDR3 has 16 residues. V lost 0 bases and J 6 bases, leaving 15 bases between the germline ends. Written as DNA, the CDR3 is TGTGCCAGCAGTTACTCATACGGGGGTTCAATCAATGAGCAGTTCTTC. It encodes CASSYSYGGSINEQFF.

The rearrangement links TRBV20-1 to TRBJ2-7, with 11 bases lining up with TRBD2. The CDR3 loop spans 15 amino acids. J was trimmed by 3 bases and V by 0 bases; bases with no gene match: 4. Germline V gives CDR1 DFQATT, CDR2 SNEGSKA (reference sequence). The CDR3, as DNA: TGCAGTGCTAGAGATCCCGGACTAGCGGGCTACGAGCAGTACTTC. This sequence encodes CSARDPGLAGYEQYF.

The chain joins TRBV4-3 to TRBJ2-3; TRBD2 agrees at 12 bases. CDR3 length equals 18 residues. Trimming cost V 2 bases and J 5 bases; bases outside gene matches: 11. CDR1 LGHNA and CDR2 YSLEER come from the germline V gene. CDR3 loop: CASSQRLAGEWIVDTQYF. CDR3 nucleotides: TGCGCCAGCAGCCAAAGACTAGCGGGGGAATGGATAGTAGATACGCAGTATTTT.

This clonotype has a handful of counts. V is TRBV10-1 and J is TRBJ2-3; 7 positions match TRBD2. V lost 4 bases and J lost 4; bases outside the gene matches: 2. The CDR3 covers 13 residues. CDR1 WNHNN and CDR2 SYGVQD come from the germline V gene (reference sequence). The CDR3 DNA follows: TGCGCCAGCAGTGCACTAGCGCCAGATACGCAGTATTTT. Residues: CASSALAPDTQYF.

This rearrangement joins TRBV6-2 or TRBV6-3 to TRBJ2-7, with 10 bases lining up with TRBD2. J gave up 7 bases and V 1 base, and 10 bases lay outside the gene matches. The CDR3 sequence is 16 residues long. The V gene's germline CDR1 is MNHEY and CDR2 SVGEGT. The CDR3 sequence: CASSYLSSGGYNEQYF. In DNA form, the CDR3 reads TGTGCCAGCAGTTACTTATCTAGCGGGGGTTACAATGAGCAGTACTTC.

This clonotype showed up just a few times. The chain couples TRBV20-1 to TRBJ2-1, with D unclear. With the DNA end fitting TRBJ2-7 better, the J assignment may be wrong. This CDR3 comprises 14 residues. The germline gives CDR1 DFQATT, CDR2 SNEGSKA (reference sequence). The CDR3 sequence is CSARRLSSYNEQYF. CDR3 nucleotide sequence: TGCAGTGCTAGGCGGTTGAGCTCCTACAATGAGCAGTACTTC.

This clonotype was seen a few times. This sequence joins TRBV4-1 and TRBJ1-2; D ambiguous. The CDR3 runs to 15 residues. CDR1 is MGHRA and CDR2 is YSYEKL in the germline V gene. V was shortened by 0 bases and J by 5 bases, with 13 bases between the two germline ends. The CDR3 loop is CASSQDDKVPYGYTF. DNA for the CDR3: TGCGCCAGCAGCCAAGATGATAAGGTTCCTTATGGCTACACCTTC.

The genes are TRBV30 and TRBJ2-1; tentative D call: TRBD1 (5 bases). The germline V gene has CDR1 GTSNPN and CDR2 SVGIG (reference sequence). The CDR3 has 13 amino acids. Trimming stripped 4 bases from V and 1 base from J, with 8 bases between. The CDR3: CAWKTDSYNEQFF. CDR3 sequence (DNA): TGTGCCTGGAAGACAGATTCCTACAATGAGCAGTTCTTC.

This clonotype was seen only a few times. The DNA for the CDR3 is TGTGCCATCAGCGCGACTAGCGGGGGGGCTTACGAGACCCAGTACTTC. It yields the protein CAISATSGGAYETQYF. V usage is TRBV10-3 and J usage is TRBJ2-5, with 14 bases matching TRBD2. Germline V CDR1 and CDR2: ENHRY, SYGVKD. The CDR3 consists of 16 residues. J gave up 5 bases and V 6 bases, and 8 bases lay outside the gene matches.

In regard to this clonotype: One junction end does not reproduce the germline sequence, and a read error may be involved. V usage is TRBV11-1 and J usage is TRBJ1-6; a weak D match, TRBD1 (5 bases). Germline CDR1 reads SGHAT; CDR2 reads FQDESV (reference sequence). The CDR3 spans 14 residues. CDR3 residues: CASSLTDGDSPPHF. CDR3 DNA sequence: TGTGCCAGCAGCTTGACAGATGGTGATTCACCCCCCCACTTT.

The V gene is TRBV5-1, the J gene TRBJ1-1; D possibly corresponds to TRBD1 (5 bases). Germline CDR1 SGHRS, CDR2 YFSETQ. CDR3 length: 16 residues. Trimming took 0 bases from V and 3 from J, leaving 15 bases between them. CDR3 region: CASSLVGRLVDTEAFF. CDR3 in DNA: TGCGCCAGCAGCTTGGTGGGACGCCTGGTAGACACTGAAGCTTTCTTT.